The 13 T cell receptor beta chains below were found in one sample sequenced in a study of regulatory T cells in long-lasting Graves disease. Noted time point: newly diagnosed GD, antithyroid drugs for less than 3 months. RNA isolated from PBMCs was used to make the TCR library. Arm-PCR of CDR3 regions with iRepertoire HTBI primers generated TCR beta libraries. From the multiplex PCR reads, TCRdb called clonotypes with MiXCR, one entry per CDR3 protein. Among 350,000 to 450,000 distinct CDR3 sequences listed, about 12% were seen once. The data were also submitted as part of a second study, on T cells in Graves' hyperthyroidism and ophthalmopathy.

This sample comprised peripheral blood mononuclear cells (PBMCs), obtained at new diagnosis, from a patient treated with antithyroid drugs. The receptors derive from a woman between 18 and 29 years old with Graves disease.

This clonotype came up many times. V is TRBV27 and J is TRBJ2-3; tentatively, D is TRBD1 (5 bases). There are 13 residues in the CDR3. V gave up 7 bases and J gave up 2 bases, with 10 bases separating them. CDR1 is MNHEY and CDR2 is SMNVEV in the germline V gene (reference sequence). The CDR3 loop is CASMKGYTDTQYF. The DNA for the CDR3 is TGTGCCAGCATGAAGGGGTACACAGATACGCAGTATTTT.

The chain recombines TRBV6-2 or TRBV6-3 with TRBJ2-2, with D possibly TRBD1 on 6 matching bases. Looked up from germline, CDR1 is MNHEY and CDR2 is SVGEGT. V was clipped by 4 bases and J by 7 bases, with 10 bases between them. The CDR3 is 13 amino acids. The DNA of the CDR3 is TGTGCCAGCAGTTCAGGGGATCGCGGGGAGCTGTTTTTT. Protein: CASSSGDRGELFF.

This clonotype was recorded at least ten times. This rearrangement joins TRBV28 to TRBJ2-5, with D possibly TRBD1 on 6 matching bases. Germline CDR1 and CDR2: MDHEN and SYDVKM. The V end was cut by 4 bases, the J end by 2 bases, with 20 bases between. This CDR3 contains 17 residues. CDR3 amino acids: CASSSSWDTQRQETQYF. CDR3 coding DNA: TGTGCCAGCAGTTCATCCTGGGACACCCAAAGACAAGAGACCCAGTACTTC.

There are many counts of this clonotype. The chain is built from TRBV28 and TRBJ2-3; D is unresolved. The CDR3 has 14 amino acids. V was cut by 4 bases and J by 2 bases, with 10 bases left in between. Germline-derived CDR1 and CDR2 are MDHEN and SYDVKM. The CDR3 nucleotides read TGTGCCAGCAGTTCCCCCCCCATCACAGATACGCAGTATTTT. It specifies CASSSPPITDTQYF.

This clonotype was observed many times. This chain connects TRBV2 to TRBJ2-1; D perhaps matches TRBD2 (5 bases). V lost 7 bases and J lost 3, with 10 bases in between. From germline, CDR1 is SNHLY and CDR2 FYNNEI. The CDR3 is made up of 13 amino acids. As DNA, the CDR3 is TGTGCCAGCACCGAGGGTTACTACAATGAGCAGTTCTTC. As protein: CASTEGYYNEQFF.

Comments on this clonotype: It may be a read error: a sequence one base away is much more abundant. The chain couples TRBV12-3 or TRBV12-4 to TRBJ2-1; D possibly corresponds to TRBD2 (5 bases). The CDR3 is made up of 14 amino acids. V was shortened by 6 bases and J by 6 bases, with 15 bases between the two germline ends. CDR3 coding DNA: TGTGCCAGCAGCTCGAGGGTAACCGGCAATGAGCAGTTCTTC. This gives the protein CASSSRVTGNEQFF.

Turning to this clonotype: The junction does not match germline at one end; this may be a read error. V gene TRBV4-2 combines with J gene TRBJ2-5; 7 positions agree with TRBD2. Germline values: CDR1 LGHNA, CDR2 YNFKEQ. The CDR3 loop spans 15 amino acids. CDR3 nucleotide sequence: TGTGCCAGCAGGCAAGATAGGGCGGGGGTGGAGACCCAGTACTTC. It is translated as CASRQDRAGVETQYF.

This clonotype was recorded at least ten times. V usage is TRBV30 and J usage is TRBJ1-3, with TRBD1 matching over 10 bases. The CDR3 covers 17 residues. J lost 1 base, V lost 0 bases, and 6 bases had no gene match. Germline values: CDR1 GTSNPN, CDR2 SVGIG (reference sequence). CDR3 residues: CAWSVLGTGVSGNTIYF. CDR3 DNA: TGTGCCTGGAGTGTACTTGGGACAGGGGTATCTGGAAACACCATATATTTT. The variable domain in full, completed from reference TRBV30 and TRBJ1-3, reads SQTIHQWPATLVQPVGSPLSLECTVEGTSNPNLYWYRQAAGRGLQLLFYSVGIGQISSEVPQNLSASRPQDRQFILSSKKLLLSDSGFYLCAWSVLGTGVSGNTIYFGEGSWLTVV.

This clonotype showed up many times. This chain connects TRBV2 to TRBJ2-1, with D possibly being TRBD1 or TRBD2 (5 bases each). Trimming removed 3 bases from V and 9 bases from J, with 12 bases in between. There are 13 residues in the CDR3. Germline CDR1 reads SNHLY; CDR2 reads FYNNEI. CDR3 residues: CASSEVGVGEQFF. In DNA form, the CDR3 reads TGTGCCAGCAGTGAGGTGGGGGTTGGTGAGCAGTTCTTC.

The table lists this clonotype with many counts. The V and J genes are TRBV6-2 or TRBV6-3 and TRBJ2-7; maybe TRBD1 (6 bases). Trimming left V 6 bases short and J 3 bases short, with 18 bases between. Looked up from germline, CDR1 is MNHEY and CDR2 is SVGEGT. There are 15 residues in the CDR3. The CDR3 DNA reads TGTGCCAGCAGCAGACAGGAGCTGGGAAGCTACGAGCAGTACTTC. It translates to CASSRQELGSYEQYF.

This clonotype was counted ten times or more. J is TRBJ2-1 and V is TRBV11-2; D call uncertain. CDR3 length: 15 amino acids. V lost 5 bases and J 4 bases, leaving 15 bases between the germline ends. Germline lookup yields CDR1 SGHAT and CDR2 FQNNGV. CDR3 protein: CASSEPIRLYNEQFF. CDR3 nucleotides: TGTGCCAGCAGCGAACCGATCCGACTTTACAATGAGCAGTTCTTC.

J is TRBJ2-6 and V is TRBV19; 11 nucleotides match TRBD2. The V gene's germline CDR1 is LNHDA and CDR2 SQIVND (reference sequence). V shed 1 base and J 0 bases; nucleotides not matched to a gene: 5. The CDR3 consists of 19 residues. For the CDR3, the DNA is TGTGCCAGTAGTATAGGATTACTAGCGGGAGTCTCTGGGGCCAACGTCCTGACTTTC. This codes for CASSIGLLAGVSGANVLTF.

This clonotype was counted at least ten times. The V gene is TRBV19, the J gene TRBJ1-1, with 7 bases aligning to TRBD1. Germline values: CDR1 LNHDA, CDR2 SQIVND (reference sequence). The CDR3 consists of 13 residues. J was trimmed by 7 bases and V by 10 bases; bases with no gene match: 12. CDR3 sequence (DNA): TGTGCCACCACACCCGACAGGGTTGGTGAAGCTTTCTTT. Encoded protein: CATTPDRVGEAFF.